This paragraph reports one T cell receptor beta chain. Antigen: not known. The CDR3 totals 15 residues. The V gene's germline CDR1 is SGHKS and CDR2 YYEKEE (reference sequence). V shed 0 bases and J 3 bases; nucleotides not matched to a gene: 4. Template material for TCR beta VDJ and CDR3 profiling consisted of genomic DNA. TCRdb redid the calling of the reads with MiXCR, one entry per CDR3 protein. The table includes more than 150,000 distinct CDR3 sequences, roughly half detected once. In patients chosen for sequencing, flow cytometry had shown CD8+CD57+ cell expansion. Patients uniformly had severe acquired aplastic anemia. The sample comes from a study of CD8+CD57+ T cells in acquired aplastic anemia. As for the study in general: Sorted CD4+ and CD8+ cells yielded DNA averaging approximately 3.5 ug. General observations from the study: A set of 25 to 35 CD8+ CDR3 sequences was shared between patients and controls, and these sequences appeared highly expressed in patients.

Specimen: sorted CD4+, CD8+, or CD8+CD57+ T cells (not recorded which) from PBMCs. The receptor comes from a human donor with aplastic anemia. The V call is TRBV5-5, the J call TRBJ1-2; 8 nucleotides agree with TRBD1. For the CDR3, the DNA is TGTGCCAGCAGCTTGGCCGGACAGGGATACTATGGCTACACCTTC. As protein: CASSLAGQGYYGYTF.